This TCR beta chain was identified during a study of identical twins. V was cut by 6 bases and J by 1 base, with 11 bases left in between. The CDR3 runs 14 residues. TCRdb re-analysed the 5' RACE reads in MiXCR, keeping a single row per CDR3 protein. The profile shows about 340,000 distinct CDR3 sequences, approximately 10% of them singletons. A few counts support this clonotype. The sequencing sample was made of naive T cells sorted from blood. This rearrangement joins TRBV12-3 or TRBV12-4 to TRBJ2-3; D may be TRBD2 (7 bases). This TCR was recovered from a woman between 50 and 59 years old in good health. For the CDR3, the DNA is TGTGCCAGCAGAGGGGGAGGGGGCACAGATACGCAGTATTTT. Its translation is CASRGGGGTDTQYF.